The present TCR beta chain was sequenced within a study of sequential checkpoint blockade in melanoma. Overall study context: Arm A got nivolumab then ipilimumab; arm B the reverse, 1:1. Both treatment sequences were followed by maintenance nivolumab.

Sequencing was performed with immunoSEQ multiplex PCR; in TCRdb, only in-frame clones are kept and a portion is missing. The table lists some 14,000 clones, almost 85% of them singletons. This clone has just one count. The treatment is: randomized to nivolumab then ipilimumab (arm A) or the reverse (arm B). PBMC sorting kept live CD3+CD8+ cells without CD19 or CD56. The V end lost 2 bases, the J end lost 5 bases, and 26 bases lay between the germline ends. The CDR3 length is 19 residues. Per germline, CDR1 PRHDT and CDR2 FYEKMQ (reference sequence). This clonotype originated in a human donor with melanoma. The V gene is TRBV13, the J gene TRBJ2-3; no clear D gene. This material consisted of CD8+ T cells sorted from blood (inferred from file names), taken from a patient given nivolumab and ipilimumab in sequence. The DNA of the CDR3 is TGTGCCAGCAGCTTAATAATTCTTGGTCGGTCTAACCACCGAGATACGCAGTATTTT. This sequence encodes CASSLIILGRSNHRDTQYF.